These 23 T cell receptor beta chains originate from one sample sequenced in a study of blood T cell repertoires in COVID-19. Measured with immunoSEQ multiplex PCR; TCRdb has only the in-frame clones, and not every one. The repertoire has over 60,000 clones, 75% to 90% of them found once; the top ten carry approximately 32%. The sample consisted of peripheral blood. The receptors derive from a woman aged 80 or over with active or convalescent COVID-19.

In its sample, this clone was seen once. V usage is TRBV7-3 and J usage is TRBJ2-4; 11 bases match TRBD2. Trimming at V came to 1 base and at J to 3 bases, leaving 11 bases not matched to a gene. CDR1 and CDR2 from the germline V gene are SGHTA and FQGTGA. This CDR3 comprises 19 residues. The DNA of the CDR3 is TGTGCCAGCAGCTTAATGGCGACTAGCGGGGTGAAGCTCAAAAACATTCAGTACTTC. It is translated as CASSLMATSGVKLKNIQYF.

The chain couples TRBV15 to TRBJ2-1; 7 nucleotides match TRBD1. CDR3 length: 15 residues. Germline CDR1 and CDR2: LNHNV and YYDKDF (reference sequence). Trimming at V came to 2 bases and at J to 4 bases, leaving 5 bases not matched to a gene. CDR3 sequence reads: CATSRPGQQYNEQFF. CDR3 in DNA: TGTGCCACCAGCAGACCGGGACAGCAATACAATGAGCAGTTCTTC.

This chain links TRBV4-3 with TRBJ1-1, with 7 positions matching TRBD1. The CDR3 spans 15 residues. The ends lost 0 bases at V and 8 bases at J; junction bases unmatched: 9. CDR1 is LGHNA, CDR2 YSLEER, per germline. CDR3 bases: TGCGCCAGCAGCCAAGATTACGCAGGGGGAGCAGAAGCTTTCTTT. Translation gives CASSQDYAGGAEAFF.

The chain couples TRBV30 to TRBJ1-1; maybe TRBD1 (5 bases). Trimming cost V 2 bases and J 3 bases, with 16 bases left between them. Germline-derived CDR1 and CDR2 are GTSNPN and SVGIG (reference sequence). CDR3 size: 15 residues. CDR3 bases: TGTGCCTGGAGTAGGGGTCGTATCCCGGACACTGAAGCTTTCTTT. Translating gives CAWSRGRIPDTEAFF.

The chain joins TRBV4-1 to TRBJ1-3; unclear D gene. The germline V and J ends were trimmed by 5 bases and 8 bases, with 13 bases remaining between them. This CDR3 is built from 13 residues. Germline V gene data show CDR1 as MGHRA and CDR2 as YSYEKL. CDR3 protein: CASSAVGGYTIYF. The CDR3 DNA is TGCGCCAGCAGCGCCGTGGGAGGCTACACCATATATTTT.

This clone was counted only a few times. The chain uses TRBV4-1 and TRBJ2-7, with TRBD1 matching 12 bases. The V segment lost 3 bases and the J segment 4 bases; nucleotides outside the gene matches: 4. CDR3 length: 15 amino acids. Germline V lookup: CDR1 MGHRA, CDR2 YSYEKL. In nucleotides, the CDR3 is TGCGCCAGCAGCCATCCGGGACAGGGGGCATACGAGCAGTACTTC. Encoded protein: CASSHPGQGAYEQYF.

CDR3 sequence (DNA): TGTGCCAGCAGTTTAGGTTACGACAGTCAAGAGACCCAGTACTTC. It yields the protein CASSLGYDSQETQYF. This chain joins TRBV28 and TRBJ2-5; perhaps TRBD1 as D (5 bases). V was shortened by 2 bases and J by 2 bases, with 12 bases between the two germline ends. Germline CDR1 MDHEN, CDR2 SYDVKM. The CDR3 is made up of 15 amino acids.

This clone was found once. The V call is TRBV5-4, the J call TRBJ2-5; possible D gene TRBD2, 6 bases. Germline V lookup: CDR1 SGHNT, CDR2 YYREEE (reference sequence). V was trimmed by 4 bases and J by 1 base, leaving 20 bases between them. The CDR3 consists of 17 residues. The CDR3 nucleotides are TGTGCCAGCAGCCCTGGGGGGTCAGTTAGGGGCCAAGAGACCCAGTACTTC. It is translated as CASSPGGSVRGQETQYF.

The CDR3 DNA follows: TGTGCCAGCAGTGTGTTGAGCGGGGGTAGCACAGATACGCAGTATTTT. Protein sequence: CASSVLSGGSTDTQYF. The chain recombines TRBV28 with TRBJ2-3; TRBD2 matches at 8 bases. The CDR3 totals 16 residues. The ends lost 5 bases at V and 0 bases at J; junction bases unmatched: 7. Germline CDR1 MDHEN, CDR2 SYDVKM.

The V and J genes are TRBV7-2 and TRBJ1-2; D may be TRBD1 (6 bases). The germline CDR1 and CDR2 sequences are SGHTA and FQGNSA. V lost 1 base to trimming and J lost 0 bases, with 6 bases between them. The CDR3 consists of 14 residues. The CDR3 loop is CASSLGQANYGYTF. The CDR3 DNA is TGTGCCAGCAGCTTAGGACAGGCTAACTATGGCTACACCTTC.

The chain recombines TRBV27 with TRBJ2-1, with TRBD1 as a possible D gene (6 bases). The V gene's germline CDR1 is MNHEY and CDR2 SMNVEV (reference sequence). The CDR3 covers 17 residues. Trimming left V 3 bases short and J 8 bases short, with 23 bases between. DNA for the CDR3: TGTGCCAGCAGTTTGATTTACACAGGGTTCAGTGGGGATGAGCAGTTCTTC. This codes for CASSLIYTGFSGDEQFF.

The rearrangement uses TRBV27 and TRBJ1-6; possibly TRBD1 for D (6 bases). In germline, CDR1 is MNHEY, CDR2 SMNVEV (reference sequence). Trimming removed 2 bases at V and 7 bases at J, with 9 bases between. The CDR3 is 14 amino acids. The chain's CDR3 is CASSLRTVNSPLHF. In nucleotides, the CDR3 is TGTGCCAGCAGTTTAAGGACAGTCAATTCACCCCTCCACTTT.

The chain joins TRBV7-3 to TRBJ2-7; 9 positions match TRBD1. Germline V gene data show CDR1 as SGHTA and CDR2 as FQGTGA. The J segment lost 2 bases and the V segment lost 3 bases, leaving 2 bases of the junction unmatched. The CDR3 is made up of 14 amino acids. CDR3 sequence reads: CASSLDRGPYEQYF. The CDR3 nucleotides read TGTGCCAGCAGCTTGGACAGGGGACCCTACGAGCAGTACTTC.

The V and J genes are TRBV10-3 and TRBJ2-3; perhaps TRBD2 as D (5 bases). Trimming pared 0 bases from V and 2 bases from J, leaving 12 bases between. The CDR3 spans 16 residues. CDR1 and CDR2 from the germline V gene are ENHRY and SYGVKD. In DNA form, the CDR3 reads TGTGCCATCAGTGAGTCGTTGTCGGAGGTCACAGATACGCAGTATTTT. Translating gives CAISESLSEVTDTQYF.

The V gene is TRBV29-1, the J gene TRBJ2-7; D perhaps matches TRBD2 (7 bases). Germline V gene data show CDR1 as SQVTM and CDR2 as ANQGSEA. The CDR3 runs to 15 residues. Trimming shortened V by 5 bases and J by 7 bases, and 24 bases separated the two germline ends. As DNA, the CDR3 is TGCAGCGTTCTCGGCCGGGGGGCAAGTCTGAGGGAGCAGTACTTC. Its translation: CSVLGRGASLREQYF.

This clone has only one observation. The rearrangement joins TRBV19 to TRBJ1-4, with 8 bases matching TRBD1. V dropped 0 bases and J dropped 8; count of bases not matched to a gene: 8. The CDR3 consists of 16 residues. Germline-derived CDR1 and CDR2 are LNHDA and SQIVND (reference sequence). Here the CDR3 DNA reads TGTGCCAGTAGTATAGACTCCGGACAGGGTTTGGAAAAACTGTTTTTT. This codes for CASSIDSGQGLEKLFF.

The gene calls are TRBV30 and TRBJ1-6; no clear D gene. Germline V gene data show CDR1 as GTSNPN and CDR2 as SVGIG (reference sequence). The CDR3 consists of 14 residues. V lost 5 bases to trimming and J lost 1 base, with 9 bases between them. CDR3 in amino acids: CAWCRESYNSPLHF. Here the CDR3 DNA reads TGTGCCTGGTGCCGCGAATCCTATAATTCACCCCTCCACTTT.

The rearrangement uses TRBV14 and TRBJ1-1; D uncertain. This CDR3 contains 13 residues. V was trimmed by 2 bases and J by 9 bases, leaving 13 bases between them. Germline V gene sequence: CDR1 SGHDN, CDR2 FVKESK. CDR3 bases: TGTGCCAGCAGCCAATTCGAAGTCAGTCAAGCTTTCTTT. Its protein product is CASSQFEVSQAFF.

Written as DNA, the CDR3 is TGTGCCAGCAGTAATGATGGAAGGGGGTCCTACGAGCAGTACTTC. Protein: CASSNDGRGSYEQYF. The chain links TRBV5-8 to TRBJ2-7; tentatively, D is TRBD1 (6 bases). Germline CDR1 SGHTS, CDR2 YDEGEE. V lost 5 bases to trimming and J lost 1 base, with 16 bases between them. The CDR3 spans 15 residues.

The V call is TRBV9, the J call TRBJ1-2, with D perhaps TRBD1 (6 bases). Germline V gene lookup returns CDR1 SGDLS and CDR2 YYNGEE. This CDR3 spans 13 amino acids. Trimming shortened V by 5 bases and J by 2 bases, and 10 bases separated the two germline ends. CDR3 in DNA: TGTGCCAGCAGTGTCAGGGGCAACTATGGCTACACCTTC. This codes for CASSVRGNYGYTF. Variable domain in full (rest from reference TRBV9 and TRBJ1-2): DSGVTQTPKHLITATGQRVTLRCSPRSGDLSVYWYQQSLDQGLQFLIQYYNGEERAKGNILERFSAQQFPDLHSELNLSSLELGDSALYFCASSVRGNYGYTFGSGTRLTVV.

The chain is built from TRBV3-1 (or the pseudogene TRBV3-2) and TRBJ1-4; no firm D call. The CDR3 has 17 residues. V gave up 4 bases and J gave up 0 bases, with 15 bases separating them. In germline, CDR1 is LGHDT, CDR2 YNNKEL (reference sequence). The chain's CDR3 is CASSPMRAGTTNEKLFF. The CDR3 coding sequence is TGTGCCAGCAGCCCGATGAGGGCCGGGACAACTAATGAAAAACTGTTTTTT.

The chain has TRBV5-1 and TRBJ1-6; TRBD1 matches at 8 bases. CDR3 length: 15 residues. Looked up from germline, CDR1 is SGHRS and CDR2 is YFSETQ. Trimming cost V 5 bases and J 8 bases; bases outside gene matches: 9. The CDR3 nucleotides read TGCGCCAGCAGACTCGCCGGGACAGGCGATTCACCCCTCCACTTT. It is translated as CASRLAGTGDSPLHF.

The V gene is TRBV12-3 or TRBV12-4, the J gene TRBJ2-7, with D maybe TRBD2 (5 bases). Trimming cost V 3 bases and J 3 bases, with 9 bases left between them. The CDR3 totals 13 residues. In DNA form, the CDR3 reads TGTGCCAGCAGTTTTTCGGGGAGCTACGAGCAGTACTTC. This sequence encodes CASSFSGSYEQYF.